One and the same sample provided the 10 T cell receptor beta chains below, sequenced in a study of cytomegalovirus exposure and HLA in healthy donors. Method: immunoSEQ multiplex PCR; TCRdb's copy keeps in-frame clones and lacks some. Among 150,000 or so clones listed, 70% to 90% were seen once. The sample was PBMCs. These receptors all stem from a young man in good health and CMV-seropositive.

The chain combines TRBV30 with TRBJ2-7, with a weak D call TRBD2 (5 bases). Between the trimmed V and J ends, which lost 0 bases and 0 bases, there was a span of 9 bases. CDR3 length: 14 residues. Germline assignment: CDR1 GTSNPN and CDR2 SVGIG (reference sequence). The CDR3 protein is CAWSVHGNSYEQYF. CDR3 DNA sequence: TGTGCCTGGAGTGTACACGGGAACTCCTACGAGCAGTACTTC.

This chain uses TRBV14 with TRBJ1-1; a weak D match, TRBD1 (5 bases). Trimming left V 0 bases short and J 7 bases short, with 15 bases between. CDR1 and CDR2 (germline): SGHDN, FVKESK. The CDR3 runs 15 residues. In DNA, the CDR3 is TGTGCCAGCAGCCAAGAAACAGGAGGGGCTGGTGAAGCTTTCTTT. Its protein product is CASSQETGGAGEAFF.

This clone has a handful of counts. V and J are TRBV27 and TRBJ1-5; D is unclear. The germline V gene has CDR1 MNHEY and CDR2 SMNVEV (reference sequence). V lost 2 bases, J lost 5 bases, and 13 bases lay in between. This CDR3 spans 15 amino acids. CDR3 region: CASSLTGYGDQPQHF. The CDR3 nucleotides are TGTGCCAGCAGTTTAACGGGGTATGGCGATCAGCCCCAGCATTTT.

The CDR3 protein is CASSGHRETGQPQHF. The CDR3 region has the DNA TGTGCCAGCAGCGGGCACAGGGAGACGGGTCAGCCCCAGCATTTT. The chain employs TRBV7-9 and TRBJ1-5; weak D call: TRBD1 (6 bases). CDR3 size: 15 residues. Between the trimmed V and J ends, which lost 5 bases and 6 bases, there was a span of 17 bases. CDR1 and CDR2 from the germline V gene are SEHNR and FQNEAQ (reference sequence).

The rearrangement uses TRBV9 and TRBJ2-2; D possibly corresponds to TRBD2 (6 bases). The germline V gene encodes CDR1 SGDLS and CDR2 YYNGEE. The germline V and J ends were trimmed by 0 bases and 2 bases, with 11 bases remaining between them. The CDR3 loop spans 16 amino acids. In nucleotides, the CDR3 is TGTGCCAGCAGCGTAGGCCTGGGAGGCAACACCGGGGAGCTGTTTTTT. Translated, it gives CASSVGLGGNTGELFF.

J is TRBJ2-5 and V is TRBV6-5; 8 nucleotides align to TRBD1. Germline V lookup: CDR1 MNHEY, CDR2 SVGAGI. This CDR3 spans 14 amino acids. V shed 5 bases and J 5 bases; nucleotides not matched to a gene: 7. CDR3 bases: TGTGCCAGCAGTACCGGGACAGGCATGGAGACCCAGTACTTC. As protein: CASSTGTGMETQYF.

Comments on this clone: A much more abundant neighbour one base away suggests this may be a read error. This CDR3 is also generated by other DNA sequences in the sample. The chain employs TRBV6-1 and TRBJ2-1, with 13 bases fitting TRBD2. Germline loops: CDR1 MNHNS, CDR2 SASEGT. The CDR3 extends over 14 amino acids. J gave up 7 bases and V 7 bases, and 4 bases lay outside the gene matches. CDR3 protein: CASNGLAGENEQFF. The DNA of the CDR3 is TGTGCCAGCAACGGACTAGCGGGAGAGAATGAGCAGTTCTTC.

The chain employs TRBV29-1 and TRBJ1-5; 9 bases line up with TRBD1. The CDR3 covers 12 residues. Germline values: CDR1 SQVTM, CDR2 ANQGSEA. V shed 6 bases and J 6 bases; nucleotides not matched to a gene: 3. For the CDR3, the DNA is TGCAGCGTGGGACAGGGCTCTCAGCCCCAGCATTTT. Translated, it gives CSVGQGSQPQHF.

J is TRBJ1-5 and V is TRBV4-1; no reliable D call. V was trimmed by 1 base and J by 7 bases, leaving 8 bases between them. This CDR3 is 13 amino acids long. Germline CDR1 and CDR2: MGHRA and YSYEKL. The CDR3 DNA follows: TGCGCCAGCAGCCAAGGGACTTTGCAGCCCCAGCATTTT. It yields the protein CASSQGTLQPQHF.

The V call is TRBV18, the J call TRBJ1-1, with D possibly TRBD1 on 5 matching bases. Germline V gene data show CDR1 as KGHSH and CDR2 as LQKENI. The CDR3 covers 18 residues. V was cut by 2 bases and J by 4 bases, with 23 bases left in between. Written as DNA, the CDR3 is TGTGCCAGCTCACCATTTTGGGGCAGGACGGCCTGGGGCACTGAAGCTTTCTTT. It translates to CASSPFWGRTAWGTEAFF.